A selection of T cell receptor beta chains follows, all from one sample in a study of blood T cell repertoires in COVID-19. Produced via immunoSEQ multiplex PCR; TCRdb's table is partial and in-frame only. Here the sample spans about 280,000 clones, roughly 86% being singletons. The sample comprised peripheral blood. The source is a man in his forties or fifties with active or convalescent COVID-19. Each CDR3 is given with its conserved first and last residue. D genes are given only for firm matches. Where a row states a size, it is once, few, many or the class of an expanded clone; other rows omit it.

clone_size j_call d_call v_call cdr3_aa cdr3_nt
once TRBJ2-2 TRBD2 TRBV5-5 CASSLVLAGYSNTGELFF TGTGCCAGCAGCTTGGTGCTAGCGGGTTATTCGAACACCGGGGAGCTGTTTTTT
once TRBJ2-3 TRBD1 TRBV18 CASSPAAGGGGPNTQYF TGTGCCAGCTCACCTGCCGCAGGGGGCGGAGGACCAAATACGCAGTATTTT
. TRBJ2-1 . TRBV4-1 CASSQDYSNNEQFF TGCGCCAGCAGCCAAGATTACTCGAACAATGAGCAGTTCTTC
. TRBJ2-1 TRBD2 TRBV9 CASSVGHSGRDNEQFF TGTGCCAGCAGCGTAGGCCATAGCGGGAGGGATAATGAGCAGTTCTTC
. TRBJ1-1 . TRBV12-3/TRBV12-4 CASSLLGDTEAFF TGTGCCAGCAGTTTATTAGGGGATACTGAAGCTTTCTTT
. TRBJ2-7 TRBD1 TRBV14 CASSQKGQGDVYEQYF TGTGCCAGCAGCCAAAAGGGACAGGGGGATGTCTACGAGCAGTACTTC
once TRBJ2-5 . TRBV11-2 CASSLGPAYQETQYF TGTGCCAGCAGCTTAGGTCCAGCGTACCAAGAGACCCAGTACTTC
. TRBJ1-2 . TRBV7-8 CASSPHGSVDYGYTF TGTGCCAGCAGCCCCCATGGCAGCGTCGACTATGGCTACACCTTC
. TRBJ2-3 TRBD2 TRBV9 CASSGTGGPDTQYF TGTGCCAGCAGCGGAACGGGAGGACCAGATACGCAGTATTTT
. TRBJ2-1 TRBD2 TRBV11-3 CASSLGRTSPSYNEQFF TGTGCCAGCAGCTTGGGCAGGACTAGCCCCTCCTACAATGAGCAGTTCTTC
. TRBJ2-7 TRBD1 TRBV30 CACHPETGIYEQYF TGTGCCTGCCACCCGGAGACAGGGATCTACGAGCAGTACTTC